Below are 31 T cell receptor beta chains sequenced from a single sample in a study of blood T cell repertoires in COVID-19. Sequenced by immunoSEQ multiplex PCR; TCRdb stores in-frame clones only, minus some. This sample has roughly 260,000 clones; around 82% occur once, and the top ten carry 2.5% to 3.5%. The sample comprised peripheral blood. The receptors come from a woman aged 18-30 years with acute or convalescent COVID-19.

This sequence joins TRBV30 and TRBJ2-3; 7 bases match TRBD1. CDR1 and CDR2 from the germline V gene are GTSNPN and SVGIG (reference sequence). V shed 2 bases, J shed 2 bases, and the junction held 7 bases outside the gene matches. There are 15 residues in the CDR3. Written as DNA, the CDR3 is TGTGCCTGGAGTACCCAGACAGGGACCACAGATACGCAGTATTTT. Translation: CAWSTQTGTTDTQYF.

The chain recombines TRBV28 with TRBJ2-4; the D gene is possibly TRBD1 (7 bases). CDR3 length: 13 amino acids. V lost 8 bases, J lost 2 bases, and 10 bases lay in between. CDR1 and CDR2 (germline): MDHEN, SYDVKM. The CDR3 DNA reads as TGTGCCAGCTCAGGGGGGACCAAAAACATTCAGTACTTC. Translation gives CASSGGTKNIQYF. The full variable domain, rest sourced from reference TRBV28 and TRBJ2-4, is DVKVTQSSRYLVKRTGEKVFLECVQDMDHENMFWYRQDPGLGLRLIYFSYDVKMKEKGDIPEGYSVSREKKERFSLILESASTNQTSMYLCASSGGTKNIQYFGAGTRLSVL.

The chain employs TRBV4-3 and TRBJ1-1; 12 bases align to TRBD1. Looked up from germline, CDR1 is LGHNA and CDR2 is YSLEER. The CDR3 has 15 residues. The V gene end was trimmed by 0 bases and the J gene end by 7 bases; junction bases not matched to a gene: 3. CDR3 sequence reads: CASSQDGTGGDEAFF. The DNA of the CDR3 is TGCGCCAGCAGCCAAGATGGGACAGGGGGCGATGAAGCTTTCTTT.

The genes are TRBV4-1 and TRBJ2-1; perhaps TRBD2 as D (5 bases). The CDR3 sequence is 11 residues long. Per the germline V gene, CDR1 is MGHRA and CDR2 is YSYEKL. Trimming cost V 5 bases and J 7 bases, with 6 bases left between them. The CDR3 loop reads CASSTGNEQFF. CDR3 sequence (DNA): TGCGCCAGCAGCACGGGGAATGAGCAGTTCTTC.

The CDR3, as DNA: TGTGCCAGCAGTTACCGGGGGAGGGGTGAGACCCAGTACTTC. Encoded protein: CASSYRGRGETQYF. The gene calls are TRBV6-6 and TRBJ2-5; 7 bases agree with TRBD2. This CDR3 spans 14 amino acids. Germline lookup yields CDR1 MNHNY and CDR2 SVGAGI (reference sequence). After removal of 2 bases from V and 5 bases from J, the junction contained 5 bases not matched to a gene.

This clone was seen just once. The rearrangement joins TRBV11-3 to TRBJ2-3; D might be TRBD1 (5 bases). V shed 2 bases and J shed 1 base, with 19 bases lying between them. This CDR3 has 18 amino acids. Germline assignment: CDR1 SGHNT and CDR2 YENEEA. CDR3 bases: TGTGCCAGCAGCTTAAGTCAGGGTGGCACAACCCGCACAGATACGCAGTATTTT. It is translated as CASSLSQGGTTRTDTQYF.

V is TRBV7-9 and J is TRBJ2-1; TRBD2 matches at 13 bases. V was pared by 4 bases and J by 10 bases, with 1 base of the junction left unmatched. This CDR3 has 13 residues. Germline CDR1 is SEHNR and CDR2 is FQNEAQ (reference sequence). The DNA for the CDR3 is TGTGCCAGCAGCTGGACTAGCGGGAGAGAGCAGTTCTTC. This codes for CASSWTSGREQFF.

This chain joins TRBV14 and TRBJ1-2; 9 nucleotides agree with TRBD1. CDR3 size: 17 residues. CDR1 is SGHDN, CDR2 FVKESK, per germline. With 0 bases clipped from V and 13 bases from J, the junction kept 18 bases outside the gene matches. The CDR3 DNA sequence: TGTGCCAGCAGCCAAGATTCTCAGTTCCGGGACAGGGCCATCTTCACCTTC. Amino acids: CASSQDSQFRDRAIFTF. The variable domain in full, with the rest retrieved from reference TRBV14 and TRBJ1-2, is EAGVTQFPSHSVIEKGQTVTLRCDPISGHDNLYWYRRVMGKEIKFLLHFVKESKQDESGMPNNRFLAERTGGTYSTLKVQPAELEDSGVYFCASSQDSQFRDRAIFTFGSGTRLTVV.

V and J are TRBV6-2 or TRBV6-3 and TRBJ2-7, with D maybe TRBD1 (6 bases). This CDR3 comprises 13 residues. Between the trimmed V and J ends, which lost 2 bases and 3 bases, there was a span of 8 bases. Looked up from germline, CDR1 is MNHEY and CDR2 is SVGEGT. CDR3 bases: TGTGCCAGCAGTTACACAGGGTACTACGAGCAGTACTTC. Translated: CASSYTGYYEQYF.

V and J are TRBV7-9 and TRBJ1-5, with 8 bases that match TRBD1. The CDR3 totals 16 residues. V shed 4 bases and J 4 bases; nucleotides not matched to a gene: 9. The germline CDR1 and CDR2 sequences are SEHNR and FQNEAQ (reference sequence). This CDR3 is CASSSSTGDRNQPQHF. In DNA form, the CDR3 reads TGTGCCAGCAGCTCCTCGACAGGGGACCGTAATCAGCCCCAGCATTTT. The whole variable domain, remainder taken from reference TRBV7-9 and TRBJ1-5, is DTGVSQNPRHKITKRGQNVTFRCDPISEHNRLYWYRQTLGQGPEFLTYFQNEAQLEKSRLLSDRFSAERPKGSFSTLEIQRTEQGDSAMYLCASSSSTGDRNQPQHFGDGTRLSIL.

This clone appeared a single time. The chain carries TRBV11-2 and TRBJ2-1, with TRBD2 identical over 7 bases. The CDR3 covers 19 residues. CDR1 and CDR2 (germline): SGHAT, FQNNGV. J gave up 6 bases and V 4 bases, and 21 bases lay outside the gene matches. CDR3 sequence (DNA): TGTGCCAGCAGCTCAACCGATTGGTGGGCGGGAGTTACCAGCAATGAGCAGTTCTTC. Translated, it gives CASSSTDWWAGVTSNEQFF.

This CDR3 reads CAWRILANSYNEQFF. Written as DNA, the CDR3 is TGTGCCTGGAGGATACTAGCCAACTCCTACAATGAGCAGTTCTTC. The V call is TRBV30, the J call TRBJ2-1; perhaps TRBD2 as D (6 bases). The V end was cut by 3 bases, the J end by 0 bases, with 12 bases between. The germline V gene encodes CDR1 GTSNPN and CDR2 SVGIG (reference sequence). CDR3 length: 15 amino acids.

The V and J genes are TRBV7-9 and TRBJ2-7; TRBD1 matches 10 bases. Germline V gene lookup returns CDR1 SEHNR and CDR2 FQNEAQ (reference sequence). The CDR3 loop spans 14 amino acids. Trimming took 5 bases from V and 7 from J; bases not matched to a gene: 8. CDR3 in DNA: TGTGCCAGCAGCACCGGGACAGGGGAATGGGAGCAGTACTTC. It yields the protein CASSTGTGEWEQYF. The whole variable domain, filled in from reference TRBV7-9 and TRBJ2-7, reads DTGVSQNPRHKITKRGQNVTFRCDPISEHNRLYWYRQTLGQGPEFLTYFQNEAQLEKSRLLSDRFSAERPKGSFSTLEIQRTEQGDSAMYLCASSTGTGEWEQYFGPGTRLTVT.

The chain carries TRBV9 and TRBJ2-4; D gene uncertain. Trimming removed 0 bases from V and 6 bases from J, with 7 bases in between. Germline values: CDR1 SGDLS, CDR2 YYNGEE. The CDR3 runs to 13 residues. The CDR3 protein is CASSVGGGNIQYF. CDR3 coding DNA: TGTGCCAGCAGCGTAGGCGGCGGAAACATTCAGTACTTC. Full variable domain (outside the CDR3, taken from reference TRBV9 and TRBJ2-4): DSGVTQTPKHLITATGQRVTLRCSPRSGDLSVYWYQQSLDQGLQFLIQYYNGEERAKGNILERFSAQQFPDLHSELNLSSLELGDSALYFCASSVGGGNIQYFGAGTRLSVL.

V and J are TRBV3-1 (or the pseudogene TRBV3-2) and TRBJ2-4; D not certain. Germline V lookup: CDR1 LGHDT, CDR2 YNNKEL (reference sequence). The CDR3 consists of 17 residues. V was shortened by 2 bases and J by 0 bases, with 14 bases between the two germline ends. The CDR3 here is CASSQFLRRIAKNIQYF. The CDR3 nucleotides are TGTGCCAGCAGCCAATTTCTCCGCAGAATAGCCAAAAACATTCAGTACTTC.

V gene TRBV30 combines with J gene TRBJ1-5; D gene ambiguous. V lost 4 bases and J lost 4, with 14 bases in between. The length of the CDR3 is 14 residues. The germline V gene has CDR1 GTSNPN and CDR2 SVGIG (reference sequence). As DNA, the CDR3 is TGTGCCTGGACCGAGGGCGGTGGGAATCAGCCCCAGCATTTT. As protein: CAWTEGGGNQPQHF.

This clone was recorded many times. V and J are TRBV21-1 and TRBJ1-6; the table's D gene call, TRBD1, was not cross checked with the DNA. TRBV21-1 represents a pseudogene. The CDR3 length is 17 residues. CDR3 DNA sequence: TGTGCCAGCAGCCAGGGCCAATTCCACAACCATAATTCACCCCTCCACTTT. The encoded protein is CASSQGQFHNHNSPLHF.

V usage is TRBV3-1 (or the pseudogene TRBV3-2) and J usage is TRBJ2-2, with D tentatively TRBD2 (5 bases). Looked up from germline, CDR1 is LGHDT and CDR2 is YNNKEL (reference sequence). The V end lost 3 bases, the J end lost 1 base, and 9 bases lay between the germline ends. The CDR3 loop spans 15 amino acids. In DNA form, the CDR3 reads TGTGCCAGCAGCCACCACGGGGAGAACACCGGGGAGCTGTTTTTT. Translating gives CASSHHGENTGELFF.

This clone was observed a handful of times. CDR3 nucleotide sequence: TGTGCCAGCAGTTTAGGGGGCCGGACAGGCGAGCAGTACTTC. This gives the protein CASSLGGRTGEQYF. The chain carries TRBV28 and TRBJ2-7, with 7 bases that match TRBD1. The trim removed 2 bases at V and 6 bases at J, leaving 7 bases unmatched. The CDR3 has 14 amino acids. CDR1 and CDR2 (germline): MDHEN, SYDVKM.

This chain uses TRBV5-4 with TRBJ2-1, with TRBD2 identical over 9 bases. Germline V CDR1 and CDR2: SGHNT, YYREEE (reference sequence). CDR3 length: 19 amino acids. Trimming took 2 bases from V and 1 from J; bases not matched to a gene: 13. The CDR3 here is CASSLGGLAGTTSYNEQFF. The CDR3, as DNA: TGTGCCAGCAGCTTAGGGGGCCTAGCGGGGACGACATCCTACAATGAGCAGTTCTTC.

This clone has just a few counts. The V call is TRBV6-5, the J call TRBJ2-7; 7 positions agree with TRBD2. V gave up 0 bases and J gave up 5 bases; unmatched junction bases: 10. The CDR3 sequence is 16 residues long. Looked up from germline, CDR1 is MNHEY and CDR2 is SVGAGI. The CDR3 here is CASSYSRWGRAHEQYF. The CDR3 nucleotides are TGTGCCAGCAGTTACTCGAGGTGGGGGAGGGCCCACGAGCAGTACTTC.

This clone was observed once. The V gene is TRBV19, the J gene TRBJ1-3; no clear D gene. V lost 5 bases and J lost 3, with 5 bases in between. CDR1 is LNHDA and CDR2 is SQIVND in the germline V gene (reference sequence). The CDR3 has 12 amino acids. CDR3 loop: CASSPVGNTIYF. In nucleotides, the CDR3 is TGTGCCAGTAGTCCGGTTGGAAACACCATATATTTT. Combining the CDR3 with reference TRBV19 and TRBJ1-3 gives the whole variable domain DGGITQSPKYLFRKEGQNVTLSCEQNLNHDAMYWYRQDPGQGLRLIYYSQIVNDFQKGDIAEGYSVSREKKESFPLTVTSAQKNPTAFYLCASSPVGNTIYFGEGSWLTVV.

This clone has more than one count but fewer than ten. The V call is TRBV4-1, the J call TRBJ2-2; D possibly corresponds to TRBD1 (5 bases). CDR1 is MGHRA and CDR2 is YSYEKL in the germline V gene. This CDR3 has 16 residues. V lost 6 bases and J lost 3, with 17 bases in between. The CDR3 protein is CASRALGWGDTGELFF. CDR3 sequence (DNA): TGCGCCAGCAGAGCGCTTGGGTGGGGCGACACCGGGGAGCTGTTTTTT.

This clone has a handful of counts. The chain employs TRBV9 and TRBJ1-3, with TRBD1 identical over 7 bases. There are 16 residues in the CDR3. V lost 3 bases and J lost 2; bases outside the gene matches: 8. Looked up from germline, CDR1 is SGDLS and CDR2 is YYNGEE. The CDR3 DNA sequence: TGTGCCAGCAGCGCCCAGACCGGGACAGCTGGAAACACCATATATTTT. Translating it yields CASSAQTGTAGNTIYF.

The V call is TRBV6-2 or TRBV6-3, the J call TRBJ2-7; 13 nucleotides match TRBD2. The CDR3 is 17 residues long. The V segment lost 2 bases and the J segment 0 bases; nucleotides outside the gene matches: 4. Germline-derived CDR1 and CDR2 are MNHEY and SVGEGT. The chain's CDR3 is CASSYRGTSGNSYEQYF. The DNA for the CDR3 is TGTGCCAGCAGTTACCGAGGGACTAGCGGGAACTCCTACGAGCAGTACTTC.

This clone came up once. V usage is TRBV15 and J usage is TRBJ2-2; 11 bases align to TRBD1. Germline-derived CDR1 and CDR2 are LNHNV and YYDKDF (reference sequence). V lost 3 bases, J lost 0 bases, and 3 bases stayed unmatched. The CDR3 is 17 amino acids. The CDR3 spells CATSRPGQGANTGELFF. As DNA, the CDR3 is TGTGCCACCAGCAGGCCGGGACAGGGGGCGAACACCGGGGAGCTGTTTTTT. The whole variable domain, remainder taken from reference TRBV15 and TRBJ2-2, is DAMVIQNPRYQVTQFGKPVTLSCSQTLNHNVMYWYQQKSSQAPKLLFHYYDKDFNNEADTPDNFQSRRPNTSFCFLDIRSPGLGDTAMYLCATSRPGQGANTGELFFGEGSRLTVL.

This chain links TRBV4-1 with TRBJ1-2; 7 bases map to TRBD1. The junction had 14 bases not matched to a gene; V was cut back by 4 bases and J by 6 bases. Germline V lookup: CDR1 MGHRA, CDR2 YSYEKL. The CDR3 length is 16 residues. This chain's CDR3 is CASSPHRQGMEDGYTF. Written as DNA, the CDR3 is TGCGCCAGCAGCCCCCATCGACAGGGAATGGAAGATGGCTACACCTTC.

The rearrangement joins TRBV5-4 to TRBJ1-1; 10 bases map to TRBD1. Germline loops: CDR1 SGHNT, CDR2 YYREEE (reference sequence). The ends lost 5 bases at V and 5 bases at J; junction bases unmatched: 9. There are 15 residues in the CDR3. The CDR3 protein is CASRQPGTGETEAFF. In DNA form, the CDR3 reads TGTGCCAGCAGACAACCCGGGACAGGGGAGACTGAAGCTTTCTTT.

CDR3 amino acids: CASSFYGGNQPQHF. The DNA for the CDR3 is TGTGCCAGCAGCTTTTATGGAGGCAATCAGCCCCAGCATTTT. V and J are TRBV7-2 and TRBJ1-5; no clear D. The length of the CDR3 is 14 residues. Between the trimmed V and J ends, which lost 3 bases and 2 bases, there was a span of 8 bases. Germline V gene lookup returns CDR1 SGHTA and CDR2 FQGNSA.

The CDR3, as DNA: TGTGCCAGCAGCCCGGTTTATGTCAATGAGCAGTTCTTC. Amino acid sequence: CASSPVYVNEQFF. The J gene is TRBJ2-1, the V gene TRBV13; D is undetermined. The CDR3 has 13 residues. V lost 5 bases, J lost 6 bases, and 11 bases lay in between. In germline, CDR1 is PRHDT, CDR2 FYEKMQ (reference sequence).

The count of this clone is one. The rearrangement joins TRBV7-2 to TRBJ2-7, with 7 bases lining up with TRBD2. J was trimmed by 3 bases and V by 1 base; bases with no gene match: 9. The CDR3 totals 16 residues. Germline CDR1 is SGHTA and CDR2 is FQGNSA. CDR3 amino acids: CASSLVSGGRGYEQYF. Here the CDR3 DNA reads TGTGCCAGCAGCTTAGTCTCGGGCGGGAGAGGCTACGAGCAGTACTTC.